This is a list of T cell receptor beta chains from one sample in a study of blood T cell repertoires in COVID-19. Sequenced by immunoSEQ multiplex PCR; TCRdb stores in-frame clones only, minus some. The table lists more than 85,000 clones, 75% to 85% of them singletons. Material: peripheral blood. Every receptor here comes from a man aged 65-85 years with acute or convalescent COVID-19. CDR3s include the opening cysteine and the closing phenylalanine or tryptophan. D genes are given only for firm matches. Size is omitted from some rows. Given values are once, few, many or a class for expanded clones.

TRBV7-8	NA	TRBJ2-3	TRBD1	CASSPRDRDTQYF	TGTGCCAGCAGCCCCCGGGACAGAGATACGCAGTATTTT
TRBV28	NA	TRBJ1-3	NA	CASSLVIGEGNTIYF	TGTGCCAGCAGTTTGGTCATCGGAGAAGGAAACACCATATATTTT
TRBV2	NA	TRBJ1-5	TRBD1	CASSETGEDQPQHF	TGTGCCAGCAGCGAAACAGGGGAAGATCAGCCCCAGCATTTT
TRBV4-1	NA	TRBJ2-1	TRBD1	CASSQERGTGAFF	TGCGCCAGCAGCCAAGAGCGTGGGACAGGGGCGTTCTTC
TRBV6-5	few	TRBJ2-7	NA	CASSIAGQFEQYF	TGTGCCAGCAGTATCGCGGGACAGTTTGAGCAGTACTTC
TRBV27	NA	TRBJ2-7	TRBD2	CASSLRLGEGYEQYF	TGTGCCAGCAGCCTTAGACTAGGGGAGGGTTACGAGCAGTACTTC
TRBV19	NA	TRBJ1-1	NA	CASRIGTEAFF	TGTGCCAGTAGAATCGGTACTGAAGCTTTCTTT
TRBV4-3	NA	TRBJ1-4	NA	CASSKGAATNEKLFF	TGCGCCAGCAGTAAAGGGGCTGCAACTAATGAAAAACTGTTTTTT
TRBV28	NA	TRBJ2-5	TRBD2	CASSRPSGNGETQYF	TGTGCCAGCAGCCGTCCGAGCGGGAATGGAGAGACCCAGTACTTC
TRBV18	NA	TRBJ1-2	NA	CASSPLSFDTDYGYTF	TGTGCCAGCTCACCACTATCCTTCGACACCGACTATGGCTACACCTTC
TRBV27	NA	TRBJ1-1	TRBD1	CASSTGANTEAFF	TGTGCCAGCAGTACAGGGGCGAACACTGAAGCTTTCTTT
TRBV5-1	NA	TRBJ2-7	TRBD1	CASSWTGENSYEQYF	TGCGCCAGCAGCTGGACAGGGGAAAACTCCTACGAGCAGTACTTC
TRBV25-1	NA	TRBJ1-4	NA	CASSDSNRRPNEKLFF	TGTGCCAGCAGTGACTCCAACAGGCGACCTAATGAAAAACTGTTTTTT
TRBV5-1	many	TRBJ2-5	TRBD2	CASSLAGGEETQYF	TGCGCCAGCAGCTTGGCGGGAGGGGAGGAGACCCAGTACTTC
TRBV18	NA	TRBJ1-4	TRBD1	CASSPGQVNEKLFF	TGTGCCAGCTCACCTGGACAGGTTAATGAAAAACTGTTTTTT
TRBV2	NA	TRBJ2-3	NA	CASSDRTDTQYF	TGTGCCAGCAGTGACAGAACAGATACGCAGTATTTT
TRBV19	NA	TRBJ1-5	NA	CASSIRGGGQPQHF	TGTGCCAGTAGTATAAGAGGAGGTGGTCAGCCCCAGCATTTT
TRBV7-3	NA	TRBJ2-2	TRBD2	CASSFGLVGELFF	TGTGCCAGCAGCTTTGGACTAGTAGGGGAGCTGTTTTTT
TRBV14	NA	TRBJ2-1	TRBD2	CASSLTKTSGSIDEQFF	TGTGCCAGCAGCCTTACAAAGACTAGCGGGAGCATTGATGAGCAGTTCTTC
TRBV15	few	TRBJ2-7	TRBD1	CATSRGQGTASYEQYF	TGTGCCACCAGCAGAGGACAGGGGACTGCTTCCTACGAGCAGTACTTC
TRBV19	NA	TRBJ2-1	NA	CASSRALTAYNEQFF	TGTGCCAGTAGCAGGGCCCTGACAGCCTACAATGAGCAGTTCTTC
TRBV27	few	TRBJ2-7	TRBD1	CASRTTPGQTYEQYF	TGTGCCAGCAGAACTACCCCGGGACAGACCTACGAGCAGTACTTC
TRBV5-4	NA	TRBJ1-1	NA	CASSLVVGAGGGTEAFF	TGTGCCAGCAGCTTGGTGGTCGGGGCCGGCGGGGGCACTGAAGCTTTCTTT
TRBV9	NA	TRBJ2-7	TRBD1	CASTPGQGANEQYF	TGTGCCAGCACTCCGGGACAGGGGGCGAATGAGCAGTACTTC
TRBV27	once	TRBJ2-7	TRBD2	CASTPSGRIDEQYF	TGTGCCAGCACTCCGAGCGGGAGAATCGACGAGCAGTACTTC
TRBV4-3	NA	TRBJ2-2	TRBD2	CASSQQGLAVANTGELFF	TGCGCCAGCAGCCAGCAGGGACTAGCGGTTGCGAACACCGGGGAGCTGTTTTTT
TRBV10-1	NA	TRBJ2-5	TRBD1	CASVEPTGGAKETQYF	TGCGCCAGCGTAGAACCTACAGGGGGCGCGAAGGAGACCCAGTACTTC
TRBV19	NA	TRBJ1-5	NA	CASNPPGAQIRAQHF	TGTGCCAGTAATCCGCCGGGAGCTCAAATAAGGGCCCAGCATTTT
TRBV7-2	few	TRBJ2-7	NA	CASRRGSLTYEQYF	TGTGCCAGCAGGCGGGGATCCCTAACCTACGAGCAGTACTTC
TRBV5-4	NA	TRBJ2-1	TRBD1	CASSLGEPTGVGYNEQFF	TGTGCCAGCAGCTTGGGGGAGCCCACAGGGGTCGGGTACAATGAGCAGTTCTTC
TRBV5-1	NA	TRBJ2-3	NA	CASRSVSGTDTQYF	TGCGCCAGCAGGTCGGTAAGCGGCACAGATACGCAGTATTTT
TRBV20-1	NA	TRBJ2-7	TRBD1	CSASVRGLAGEQYF	TGCAGTGCTAGTGTAAGGGGGCTAGCTGGCGAGCAGTACTTC
TRBV6-5	NA	TRBJ2-3	NA	CASSYPGHTDTQYF	TGTGCCAGCAGTTACCCCGGACACACAGATACGCAGTATTTT
TRBV19	NA	TRBJ2-3	TRBD2	CASSIFAGGADTQYF	TGTGCCAGTAGTATTTTTGCGGGAGGGGCAGATACGCAGTATTTT
TRBV18	NA	TRBJ1-2	NA	CASSPGTGLGGYTF	TGTGCCAGCTCACCAGGAACAGGGCTAGGGGGCTACACCTTC
TRBV2	once	TRBJ2-1	NA	CASSGTTSSYNEQFF	TGTGCCAGCAGTGGGACTACGAGCTCCTACAATGAGCAGTTCTTC
TRBV19	NA	TRBJ2-7	NA	CASSHRTFYEQYF	TGTGCCAGTAGTCACAGGACATTCTACGAGCAGTACTTC
TRBV4-2	NA	TRBJ1-3	TRBD1	CASSRRTGTGNTGGNTIYF	TGTGCCAGCAGCCGCAGAACCGGGACAGGGAATACAGGGGGAAACACCATATATTTT
TRBV27	NA	TRBJ1-2	NA	CASSLRGGANYGYTF	TGTGCCAGCAGTTTAAGGGGAGGGGCGAACTATGGCTACACCTTC
TRBV7-9	NA	TRBJ2-1	TRBD2	CASWSGRPYNEQFF	TGTGCCAGCTGGAGCGGGAGGCCCTACAATGAGCAGTTCTTC
TRBV7-2	NA	TRBJ2-7	TRBD2	CASSLAGAPREQYF	TGTGCCAGCAGCTTGGCGGGAGCCCCACGGGAGCAGTACTTC
TRBV5-1	NA	TRBJ1-1	TRBD1	CASSLAGQATMNTEAFF	TGCGCCAGCAGCTTGGCGGGACAGGCGACCATGAACACTGAAGCTTTCTTT